What follows describes a single T cell receptor beta chain. This clone's antigen is unknown. Per-nucleotide qualities are absent, and no much larger clonotype sits a single base away. The data were obtained in a study of radiotherapy plus CTLA-4 blockade in lung cancer (dated by TCRdb to the late 2010s). General notes on the study: Among the enrolled patients, 18% had an objective response, and 25% to 40% reached disease control.

The study tested focal radiation therapy combined with CTLA-4 blockade (ipilimumab) in patients with chemo-refractory metastatic non-small-cell lung cancer. The method behind the library was the immunoSEQ multiplex PCR assay. The immuneACCESS repertoire file appears here via TCRdb, limited to in-frame rearrangements. These files lack a portion of the clones; in checked studies, under half of the deficit traces to unresolved V genes, and the cause of the others is not known. The sample data list about 51,000 clones, and roughly 80% of these were observed just once. The ten largest make up 7.5% to 9.5% of the sample. Paper-wide results and their limitations: After treatment with radiotherapy and ipilimumab, TCR clones that originated in tumors expanded in peripheral blood. The strongest predictors of response were reported to be early dynamic shifts in blood T cell clones along with a rise in serum interferon-beta following radiation.

The cysteine opens and the phenylalanine closes a CDR3 of 14 amino acids. Only the CDR3 portion is preserved as DNA: 42 bases, with reading frame beginning at the first base. V lost 3 bases and J lost 5 bases; the stretch between them is 14 bases long. The CDR1 and CDR2 encoded by the germline V gene are SQVTM and ANQGSEA. This clonotype originated in a human donor with non-small cell lung cancer who had a complete response to radiotherapy plus ipilimumab. The chain is encoded by TRBV29-1 joined to TRBJ1-5; TRBD1 is a possible D gene, resting on 5 matching bases. The material sequenced was peripheral blood, taken from a patient treated with radiotherapy plus ipilimumab. The CDR3 protein sequence reads: CSVEGPGSDQPQHF. The DNA is as follows: TGCAGCGTTGAGGGTCCAGGGTCCGATCAGCCCCAGCATTTT. When the CDR3 is completed using the reference TRBV29-1 and TRBJ1-5 genes on either side, the full variable domain is SAVISQKPSRDICQRGTSLTIQCQVDSQVTMMFWYRQQPGQSLTLIATANQGSEATYESGFVIDKFPISRPNLTFSTLTVSNMSPEDSSIYLCSVEGPGSDQPQHFGDGTRLSIL.